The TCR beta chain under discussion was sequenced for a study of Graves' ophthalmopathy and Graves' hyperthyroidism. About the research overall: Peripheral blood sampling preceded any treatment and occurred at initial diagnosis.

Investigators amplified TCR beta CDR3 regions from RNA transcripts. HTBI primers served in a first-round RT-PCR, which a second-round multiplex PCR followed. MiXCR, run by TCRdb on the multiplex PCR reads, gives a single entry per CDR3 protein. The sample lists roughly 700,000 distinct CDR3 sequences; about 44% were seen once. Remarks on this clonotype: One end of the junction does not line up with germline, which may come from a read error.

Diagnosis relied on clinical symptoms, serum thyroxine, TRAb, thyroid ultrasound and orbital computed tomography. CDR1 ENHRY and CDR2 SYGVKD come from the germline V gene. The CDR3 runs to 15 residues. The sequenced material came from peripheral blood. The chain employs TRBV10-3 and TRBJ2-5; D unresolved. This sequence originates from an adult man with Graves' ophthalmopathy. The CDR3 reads CASSLSSLVKETQYF. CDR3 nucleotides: TGTGCCAGCAGTTTATCGAGCCTAGTTAAAGAGACCCAGTACTTC.